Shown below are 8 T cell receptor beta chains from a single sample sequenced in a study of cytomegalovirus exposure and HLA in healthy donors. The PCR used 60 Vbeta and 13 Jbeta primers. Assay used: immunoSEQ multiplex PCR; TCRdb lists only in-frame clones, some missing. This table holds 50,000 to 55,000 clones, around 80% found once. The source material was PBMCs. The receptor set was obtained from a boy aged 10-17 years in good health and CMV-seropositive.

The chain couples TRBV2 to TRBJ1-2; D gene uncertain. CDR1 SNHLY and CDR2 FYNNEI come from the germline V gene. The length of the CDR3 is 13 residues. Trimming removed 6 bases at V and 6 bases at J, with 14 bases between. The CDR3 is CASSETEPDGYTF. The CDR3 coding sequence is TGTGCCAGCAGCGAAACAGAACCCGATGGCTACACCTTC.

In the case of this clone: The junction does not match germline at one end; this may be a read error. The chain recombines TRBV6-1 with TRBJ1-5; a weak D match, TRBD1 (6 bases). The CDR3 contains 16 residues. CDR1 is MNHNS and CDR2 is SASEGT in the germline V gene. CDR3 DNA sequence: TGTGCCAGCAGGGAAGAACGGACAGTTCCCAATCAGCCCCAGCATTTT. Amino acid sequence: CASREERTVPNQPQHF.

As DNA, the CDR3 is TGTGCCAGCAGCTTATCCACAGCCGGGAGCGGCATTCAGTACTTC. Translation: CASSLSTAGSGIQYF. The chain is built from TRBV7-9 and TRBJ2-4; D might be TRBD2 (6 bases). CDR1 and CDR2 (germline): SEHNR, FQNEAQ (reference sequence). The CDR3 extends over 15 amino acids. Deletions cut 2 bases from V and 9 bases from J, with 17 bases between.

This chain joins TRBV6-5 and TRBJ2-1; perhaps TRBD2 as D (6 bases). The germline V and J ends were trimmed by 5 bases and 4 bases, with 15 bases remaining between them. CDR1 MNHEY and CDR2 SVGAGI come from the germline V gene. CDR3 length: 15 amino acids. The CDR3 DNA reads TGTGCCAGCAGTCTCGGACCGACTAGGTACAATGAGCAGTTCTTC. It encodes CASSLGPTRYNEQFF.

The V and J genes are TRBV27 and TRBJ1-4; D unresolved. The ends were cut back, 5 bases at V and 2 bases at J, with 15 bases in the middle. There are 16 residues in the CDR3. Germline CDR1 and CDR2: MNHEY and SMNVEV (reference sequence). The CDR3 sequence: CASSPNLQRTNEKLFF. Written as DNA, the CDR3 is TGTGCCAGCAGTCCGAACCTCCAGCGCACTAATGAAAAACTGTTTTTT.

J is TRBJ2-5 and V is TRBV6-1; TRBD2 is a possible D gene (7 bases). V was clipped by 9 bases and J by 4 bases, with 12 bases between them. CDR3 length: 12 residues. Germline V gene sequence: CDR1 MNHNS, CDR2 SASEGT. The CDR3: CASTGGPETQYF. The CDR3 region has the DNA TGTGCCAGTACGGGGGGCCCAGAGACCCAGTACTTC.

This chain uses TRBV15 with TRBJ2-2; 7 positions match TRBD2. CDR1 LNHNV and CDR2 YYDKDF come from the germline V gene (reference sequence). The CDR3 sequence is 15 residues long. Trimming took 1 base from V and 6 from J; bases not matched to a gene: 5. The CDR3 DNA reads TGTGCCACCAGCAGAGGACGGGGGGAAGCCGGGGAGCTGTTTTTT. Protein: CATSRGRGEAGELFF.

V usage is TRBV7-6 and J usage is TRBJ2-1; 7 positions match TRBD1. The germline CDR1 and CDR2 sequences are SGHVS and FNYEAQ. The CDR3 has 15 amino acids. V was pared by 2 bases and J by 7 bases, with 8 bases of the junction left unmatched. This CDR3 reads CASSLLGQSFNEQFF. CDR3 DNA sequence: TGTGCCAGCAGCTTATTGGGACAGTCGTTTAATGAGCAGTTCTTC.